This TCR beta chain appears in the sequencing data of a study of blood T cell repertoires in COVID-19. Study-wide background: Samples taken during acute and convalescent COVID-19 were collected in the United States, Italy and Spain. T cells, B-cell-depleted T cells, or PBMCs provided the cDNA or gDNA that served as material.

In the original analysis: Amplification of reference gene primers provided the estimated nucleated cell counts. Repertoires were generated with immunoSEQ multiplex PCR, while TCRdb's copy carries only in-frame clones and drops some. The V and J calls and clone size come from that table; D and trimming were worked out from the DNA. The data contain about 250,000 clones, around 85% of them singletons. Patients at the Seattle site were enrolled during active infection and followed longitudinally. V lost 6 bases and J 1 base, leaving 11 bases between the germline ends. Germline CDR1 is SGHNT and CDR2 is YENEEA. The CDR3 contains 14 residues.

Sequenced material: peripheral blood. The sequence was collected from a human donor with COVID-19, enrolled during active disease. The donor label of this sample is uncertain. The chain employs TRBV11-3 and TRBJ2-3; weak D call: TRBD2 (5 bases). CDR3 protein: CASRTRICTDTQYF. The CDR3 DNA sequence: TGTGCCAGCAGAACTAGGATTTGCACAGATACGCAGTATTTT.